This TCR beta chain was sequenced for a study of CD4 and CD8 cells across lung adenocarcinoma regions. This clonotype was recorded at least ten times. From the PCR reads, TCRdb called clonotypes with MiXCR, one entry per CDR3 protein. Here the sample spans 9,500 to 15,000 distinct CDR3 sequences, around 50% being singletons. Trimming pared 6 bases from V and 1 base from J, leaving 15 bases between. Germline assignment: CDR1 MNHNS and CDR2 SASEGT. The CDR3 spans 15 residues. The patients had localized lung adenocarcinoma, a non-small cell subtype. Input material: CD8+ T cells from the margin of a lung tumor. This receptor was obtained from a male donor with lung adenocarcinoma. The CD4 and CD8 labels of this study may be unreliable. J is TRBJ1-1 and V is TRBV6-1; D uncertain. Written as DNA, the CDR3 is TGTGCCAGCAGCCCATACCGAGAGGGGAACACTGAAGCTTTCTTT. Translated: CASSPYREGNTEAFF.